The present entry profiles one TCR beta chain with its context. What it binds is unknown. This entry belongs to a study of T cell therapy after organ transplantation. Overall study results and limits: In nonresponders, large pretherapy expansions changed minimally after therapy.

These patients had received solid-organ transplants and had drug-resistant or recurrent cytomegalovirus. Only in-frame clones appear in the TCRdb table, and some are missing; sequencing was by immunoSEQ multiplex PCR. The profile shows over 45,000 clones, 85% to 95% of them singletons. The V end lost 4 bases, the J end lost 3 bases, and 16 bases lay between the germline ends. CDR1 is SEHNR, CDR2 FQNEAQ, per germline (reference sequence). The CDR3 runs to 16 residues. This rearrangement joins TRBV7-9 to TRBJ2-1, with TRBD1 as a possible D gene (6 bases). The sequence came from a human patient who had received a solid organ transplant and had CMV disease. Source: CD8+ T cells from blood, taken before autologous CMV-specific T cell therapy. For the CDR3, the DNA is TGTGCCAGCAGCTCTACAGGGTTTTGGGACTACAATGAGCAGTTCTTC. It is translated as CASSSTGFWDYNEQFF.